The entry below describes one TCR beta chain. Its antigen remains unknown. The germline V and J ends were trimmed by 0 bases and 0 bases, with 15 bases remaining between them. The germline V gene encodes CDR1 LGHNA and CDR2 YSLEER. CDR3 size: 18 residues. This specimen belongs to a study of T-cell memory formation after mild COVID-19. For the study at large: TCR clustering was largely donor specific. Findings and limits, study-wide: Contracting clones, day 15 to 85, had balanced CD4/CD8, and later expanders favored CD4+. Several responding clones turned up in pre-infection memory, indicating that cross-reactive memory may have taken part.

MiXCR was run by TCRdb on the 5' RACE reads, yielding one entry per CDR3 protein. The sample comprises approximately 88,000 distinct CDR3 sequences, around a quarter of which are singletons, and roughly 39% rests with the top ten. The sequencing sample was made of PBMCs or a T cell subset sorted from them (not recorded which). The sequence derives from a man between 18 and 35 years old who had mild COVID-19 (a few samples of this study predate the infection). Cell type and time point are not known. This chain uses TRBV4-3 with TRBJ1-3; D possibly corresponds to TRBD1 (5 bases). CDR3 nucleotides: TGCGCCAGCAGCCAAGATTTCGGGGGATGGGGCTCTGGAAACACCATATATTTT. This translates into CASSQDFGGWGSGNTIYF.